This entry concerns a single T cell receptor (beta chain). Antigen specificity is unknown. The sample holds other DNA sequences that translate to the same CDR3. Chemo-refractory metastatic non-small-cell lung cancer patients were treated with focal radiation plus CTLA-4 blockade with ipilimumab. These data come from a study of radiotherapy plus CTLA-4 blockade in lung cancer. Across the study: Objective responses arose in approximately 19% of patients, and 25% to 35% experienced disease control. Findings and caveats of the study: There was expansion of tumor-derived TCR clones in blood after radiotherapy plus ipilimumab.

Sequenced by immunoSEQ multiplex PCR; TCRdb stores in-frame clones only, minus some. The table lists 55,000 to 75,000 clones, 70% to 80% of them singletons. V was pared by 1 base and J by 2 bases, with 10 bases between. CDR1 and CDR2 (germline): LNHDA, SQIVND (reference sequence). This CDR3 contains 15 residues. The chain has TRBV19 and TRBJ2-3; D gene uncertain. Source: peripheral blood, taken from a patient treated with radiotherapy plus ipilimumab. The clonotype comes from a human donor with non-small cell lung cancer whose response to radiotherapy plus ipilimumab could not be evaluated. Some clones in this sample may be carry-over from other donors' samples. This CDR3 is CASSIGGTDTDTQYF. CDR3 bases: TGTGCCAGTAGTATAGGTGGAACAGACACAGATACGCAGTATTTT.